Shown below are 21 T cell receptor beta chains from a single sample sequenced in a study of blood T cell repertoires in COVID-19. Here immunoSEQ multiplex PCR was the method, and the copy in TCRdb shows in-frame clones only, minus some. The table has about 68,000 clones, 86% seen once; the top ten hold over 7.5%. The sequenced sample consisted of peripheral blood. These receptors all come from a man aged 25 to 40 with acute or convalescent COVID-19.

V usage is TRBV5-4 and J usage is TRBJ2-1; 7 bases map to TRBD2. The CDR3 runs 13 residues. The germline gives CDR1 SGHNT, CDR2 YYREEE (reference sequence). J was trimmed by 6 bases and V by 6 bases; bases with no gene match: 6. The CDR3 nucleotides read TGTGCCAGCACCCAGACTAGCCTCAATGAGCAGTTCTTC. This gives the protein CASTQTSLNEQFF.

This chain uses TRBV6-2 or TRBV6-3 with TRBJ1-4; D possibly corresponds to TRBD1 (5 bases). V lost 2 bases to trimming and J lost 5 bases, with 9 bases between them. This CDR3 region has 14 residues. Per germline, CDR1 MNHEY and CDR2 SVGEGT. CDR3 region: CASSYDSRNEKLFF. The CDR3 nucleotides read TGTGCCAGCAGTTACGACAGCCGGAATGAAAAACTGTTTTTT.

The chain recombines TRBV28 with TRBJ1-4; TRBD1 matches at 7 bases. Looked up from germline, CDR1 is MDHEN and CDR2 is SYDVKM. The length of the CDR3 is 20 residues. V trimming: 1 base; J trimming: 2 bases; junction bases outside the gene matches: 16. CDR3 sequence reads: CASSLSSWAGGKGTNEKLFF. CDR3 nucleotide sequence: TGTGCCAGCAGTTTATCTTCTTGGGCAGGGGGGAAGGGTACTAATGAAAAACTGTTTTTT.

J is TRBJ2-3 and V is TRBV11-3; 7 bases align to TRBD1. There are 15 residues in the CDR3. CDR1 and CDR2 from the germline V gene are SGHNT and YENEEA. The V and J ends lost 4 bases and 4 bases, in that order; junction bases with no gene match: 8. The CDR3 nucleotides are TGTGCCAGCAGCTCAGGGACAGTCGGCGCAGATACGCAGTATTTT. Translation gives CASSSGTVGADTQYF.

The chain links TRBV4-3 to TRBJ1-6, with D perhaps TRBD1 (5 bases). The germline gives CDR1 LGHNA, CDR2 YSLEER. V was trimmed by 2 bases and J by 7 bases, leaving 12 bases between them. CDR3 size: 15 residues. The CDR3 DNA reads TGCGCCAGCAGCCAAAAACCAGGGCGAAATTCACCCCTCCACTTT. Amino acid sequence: CASSQKPGRNSPLHF.

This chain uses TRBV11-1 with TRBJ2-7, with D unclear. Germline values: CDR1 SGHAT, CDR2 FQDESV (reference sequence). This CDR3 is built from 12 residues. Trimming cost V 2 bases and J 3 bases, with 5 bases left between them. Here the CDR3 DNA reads TGTGCCAGCAGCTTAAATCTCTACGAGCAGTACTTC. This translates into CASSLNLYEQYF.

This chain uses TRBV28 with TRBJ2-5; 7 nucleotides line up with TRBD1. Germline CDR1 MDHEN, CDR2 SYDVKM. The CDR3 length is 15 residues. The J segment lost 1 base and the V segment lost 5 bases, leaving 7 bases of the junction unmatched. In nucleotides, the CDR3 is TGTGCCAGCAGTCGGCCGAGGGACAGCCAAGAGACCCAGTACTTC. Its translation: CASSRPRDSQETQYF.

The chain's CDR3 is CASSQSGTGRLSGELFF. The CDR3 DNA is TGCGCCAGCAGCCAATCCGGGACAGGGAGGCTTTCCGGGGAGCTGTTTTTT. V is TRBV5-1 and J is TRBJ2-2; 9 nucleotides agree with TRBD1. In germline, CDR1 is SGHRS, CDR2 YFSETQ. The CDR3 runs to 17 residues. V lost 4 bases to trimming and J lost 6 bases; unmatched junction nucleotides: 13.

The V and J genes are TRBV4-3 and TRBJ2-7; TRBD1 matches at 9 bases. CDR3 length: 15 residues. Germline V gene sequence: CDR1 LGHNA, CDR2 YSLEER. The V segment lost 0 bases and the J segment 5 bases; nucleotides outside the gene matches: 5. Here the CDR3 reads CASSQDGDRADEQYF. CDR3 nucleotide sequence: TGCGCCAGCAGCCAAGATGGGGACAGGGCTGACGAGCAGTACTTC.

CDR3 protein: CASSQLVAGIQYF. In DNA, the CDR3 is TGCGCCAGCAGCCAACTCGTGGCTGGCATTCAGTACTTC. V is TRBV4-1 and J is TRBJ2-4; D ambiguous. In germline, CDR1 is MGHRA, CDR2 YSYEKL. This CDR3 is 13 amino acids long. Trimming stripped 2 bases from V and 9 bases from J, with 11 bases between.

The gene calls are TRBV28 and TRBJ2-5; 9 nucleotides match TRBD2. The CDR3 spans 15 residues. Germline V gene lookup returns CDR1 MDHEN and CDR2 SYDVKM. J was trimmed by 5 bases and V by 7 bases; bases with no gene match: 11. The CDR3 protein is CASTPGIAGAETQYF. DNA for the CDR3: TGTGCCAGCACCCCCGGGATAGCGGGAGCGGAGACCCAGTACTTC.

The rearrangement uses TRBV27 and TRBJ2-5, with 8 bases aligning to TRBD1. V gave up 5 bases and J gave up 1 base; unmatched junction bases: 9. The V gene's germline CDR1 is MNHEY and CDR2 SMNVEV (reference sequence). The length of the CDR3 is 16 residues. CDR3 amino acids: CASSTMDRVSQETQYF. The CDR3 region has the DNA TGTGCCAGCAGTACTATGGACAGGGTATCCCAAGAGACCCAGTACTTC.

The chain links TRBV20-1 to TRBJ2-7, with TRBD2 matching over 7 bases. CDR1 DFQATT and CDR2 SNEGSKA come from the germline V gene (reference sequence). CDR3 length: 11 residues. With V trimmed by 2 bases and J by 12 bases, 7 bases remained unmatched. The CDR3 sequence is CSARKLADRYF. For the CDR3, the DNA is TGCAGTGCTAGAAAGCTAGCGGACCGGTACTTC.

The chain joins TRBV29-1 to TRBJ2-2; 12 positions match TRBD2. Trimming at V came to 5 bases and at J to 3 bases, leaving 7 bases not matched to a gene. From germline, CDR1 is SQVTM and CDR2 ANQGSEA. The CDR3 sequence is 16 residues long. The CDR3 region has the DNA TGCAGCGTTCATCTCCTAGCGGGAGGGCACACCGGGGAGCTGTTTTTT. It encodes CSVHLLAGGHTGELFF.

Written as DNA, the CDR3 is TGCGCCAGCAGGGGAACGAGCGGGAGCTCCTACAATGAGCAGTTCTTC. Its protein product is CASRGTSGSSYNEQFF. The chain links TRBV10-2 to TRBJ2-1; 8 bases fit TRBD2. CDR1 and CDR2 from the germline V gene are WSHSY and SAAADI. The length of the CDR3 is 16 residues. The V and J ends lost 6 bases and 0 bases, in that order; junction bases with no gene match: 7.

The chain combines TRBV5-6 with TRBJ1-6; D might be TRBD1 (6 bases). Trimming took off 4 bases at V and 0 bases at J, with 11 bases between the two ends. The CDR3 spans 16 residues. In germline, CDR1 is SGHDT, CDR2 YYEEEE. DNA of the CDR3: TGTGCCAGCAGCCCGACAGGCCGCTCCTATAATTCACCCCTCCACTTT. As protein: CASSPTGRSYNSPLHF.

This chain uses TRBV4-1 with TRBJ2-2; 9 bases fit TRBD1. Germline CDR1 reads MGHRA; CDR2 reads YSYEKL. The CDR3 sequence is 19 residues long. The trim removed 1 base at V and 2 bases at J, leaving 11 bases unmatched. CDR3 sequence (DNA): TGCGCCAGCAGCCAAGGGGTAACAGGGGGCGCCGCAAACACCGGGGAGCTGTTTTTT. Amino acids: CASSQGVTGGAANTGELFF.

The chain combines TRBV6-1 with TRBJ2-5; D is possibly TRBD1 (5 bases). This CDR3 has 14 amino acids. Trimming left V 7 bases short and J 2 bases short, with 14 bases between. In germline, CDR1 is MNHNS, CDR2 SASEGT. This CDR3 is CASKTAGHQETQYF. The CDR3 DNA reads TGTGCCAGCAAGACGGCAGGGCATCAAGAGACCCAGTACTTC.

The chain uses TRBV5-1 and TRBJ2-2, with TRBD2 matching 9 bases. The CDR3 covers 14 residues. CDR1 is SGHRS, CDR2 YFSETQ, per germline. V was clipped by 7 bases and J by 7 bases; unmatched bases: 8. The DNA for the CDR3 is TGCGCCAGCCTAGCGGGACGGGAAGGCGGGGAGCTGTTTTTT. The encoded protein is CASLAGREGGELFF.

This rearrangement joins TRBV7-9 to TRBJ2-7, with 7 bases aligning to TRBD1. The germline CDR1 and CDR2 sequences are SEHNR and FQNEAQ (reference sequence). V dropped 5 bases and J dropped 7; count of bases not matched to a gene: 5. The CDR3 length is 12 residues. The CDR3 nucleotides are TGTGCCAGCAGCGCGACAGGGAATGAGCAGTACTTC. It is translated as CASSATGNEQYF.

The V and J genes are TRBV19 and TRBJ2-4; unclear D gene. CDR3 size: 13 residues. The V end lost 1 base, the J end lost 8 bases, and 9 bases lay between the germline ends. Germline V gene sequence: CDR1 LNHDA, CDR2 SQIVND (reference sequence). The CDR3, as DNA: TGTGCCAGTAGTATAGTATTCCGGGACATTCAGTACTTC. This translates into CASSIVFRDIQYF. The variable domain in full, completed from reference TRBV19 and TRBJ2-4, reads DGGITQSPKYLFRKEGQNVTLSCEQNLNHDAMYWYRQDPGQGLRLIYYSQIVNDFQKGDIAEGYSVSREKKESFPLTVTSAQKNPTAFYLCASSIVFRDIQYFGAGTRLSVL.